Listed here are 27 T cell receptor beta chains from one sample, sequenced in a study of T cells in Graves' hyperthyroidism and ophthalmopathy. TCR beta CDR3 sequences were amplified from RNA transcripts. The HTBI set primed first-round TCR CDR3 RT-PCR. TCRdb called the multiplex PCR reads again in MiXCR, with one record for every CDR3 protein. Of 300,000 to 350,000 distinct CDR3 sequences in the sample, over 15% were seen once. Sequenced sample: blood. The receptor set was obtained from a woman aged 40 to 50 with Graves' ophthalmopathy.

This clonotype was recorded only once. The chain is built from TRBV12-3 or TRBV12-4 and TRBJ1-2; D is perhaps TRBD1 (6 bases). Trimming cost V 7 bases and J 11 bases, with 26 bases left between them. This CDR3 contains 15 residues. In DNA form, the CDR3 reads TGTGCCAGCACTTACTGGGCGGGGGGCCCCCTTGGGTACACCTTC. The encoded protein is CASTYWAGGPLGYTF.

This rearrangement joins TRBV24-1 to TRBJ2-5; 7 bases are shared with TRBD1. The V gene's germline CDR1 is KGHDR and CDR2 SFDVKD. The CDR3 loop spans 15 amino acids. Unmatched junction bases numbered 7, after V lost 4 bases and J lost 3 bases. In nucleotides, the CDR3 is TGTGCCACCAGTGACCGGGGACAGACAAAAGAGACCCAGTACTTC. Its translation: CATSDRGQTKETQYF.

CDR3 coding DNA: TGTGCCAGCAGTGAAATAGGACGTTCCTACGAGCAGTACTTC. Its translation: CASSEIGRSYEQYF. This chain uses TRBV25-1 with TRBJ2-7; unclear D gene. The CDR3 loop spans 14 amino acids. The V end was cut by 2 bases, the J end by 1 base, with 9 bases between. Germline V gene lookup returns CDR1 MGHDK and CDR2 SYGVNS.

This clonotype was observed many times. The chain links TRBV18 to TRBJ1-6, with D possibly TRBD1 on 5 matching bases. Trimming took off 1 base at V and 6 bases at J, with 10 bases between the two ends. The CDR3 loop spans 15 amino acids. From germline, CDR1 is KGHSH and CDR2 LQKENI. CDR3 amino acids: CASSPQGKANSPLHF. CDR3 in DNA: TGTGCCAGCTCACCACAGGGGAAGGCTAATTCACCCCTCCACTTT.

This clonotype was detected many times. The CDR3 region has the DNA TGTGCCAGTAGACTTCGACACTCCTATAATAGCAATCAGCCCCAGCATTTT. Its translation is CASRLRHSYNSNQPQHF. V and J are TRBV19 and TRBJ1-5; D not certain. This CDR3 region has 17 residues. CDR1 is LNHDA and CDR2 is SQIVND in the germline V gene (reference sequence). The V gene lost 6 bases and the J gene lost 0 bases, with 18 bases spanning the gap.

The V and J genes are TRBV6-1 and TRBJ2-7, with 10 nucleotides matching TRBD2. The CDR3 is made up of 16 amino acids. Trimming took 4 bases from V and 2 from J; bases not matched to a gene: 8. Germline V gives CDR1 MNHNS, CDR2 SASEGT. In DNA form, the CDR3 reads TGTGCCAGCAGTGCGATGGAAGCGGGAGGGCCCTACGAGCAGTACTTC. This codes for CASSAMEAGGPYEQYF.

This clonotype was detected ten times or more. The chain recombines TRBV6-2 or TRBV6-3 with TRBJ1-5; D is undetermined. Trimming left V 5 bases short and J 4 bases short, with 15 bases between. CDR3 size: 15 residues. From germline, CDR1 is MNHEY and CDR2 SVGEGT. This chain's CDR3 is CASSRIQGSNQPQHF. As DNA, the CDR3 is TGTGCCAGCAGTCGAATACAAGGGAGTAATCAGCCCCAGCATTTT.

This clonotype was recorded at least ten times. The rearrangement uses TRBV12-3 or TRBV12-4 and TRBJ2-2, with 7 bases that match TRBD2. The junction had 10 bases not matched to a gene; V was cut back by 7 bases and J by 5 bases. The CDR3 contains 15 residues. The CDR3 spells CASTIGGVGTGELFF. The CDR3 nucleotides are TGTGCCAGCACTATTGGGGGGGTGGGGACCGGGGAGCTGTTTTTT.

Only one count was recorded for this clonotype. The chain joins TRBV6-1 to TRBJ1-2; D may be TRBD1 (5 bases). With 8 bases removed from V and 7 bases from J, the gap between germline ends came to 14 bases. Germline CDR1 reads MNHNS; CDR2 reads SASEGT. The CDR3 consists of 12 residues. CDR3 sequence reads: CASSGPAVGYTF. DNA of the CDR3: TGTGCCAGCTCGGGACCGGCAGTTGGCTACACCTTC.

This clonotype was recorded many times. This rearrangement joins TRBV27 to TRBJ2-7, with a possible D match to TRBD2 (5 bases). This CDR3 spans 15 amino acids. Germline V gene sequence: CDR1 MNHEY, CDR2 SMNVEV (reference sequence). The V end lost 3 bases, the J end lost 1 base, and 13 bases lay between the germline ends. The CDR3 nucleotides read TGTGCCAGCAGTTTGTCCCTCGGGAAGTCCTACGAGCAGTACTTC. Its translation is CASSLSLGKSYEQYF.

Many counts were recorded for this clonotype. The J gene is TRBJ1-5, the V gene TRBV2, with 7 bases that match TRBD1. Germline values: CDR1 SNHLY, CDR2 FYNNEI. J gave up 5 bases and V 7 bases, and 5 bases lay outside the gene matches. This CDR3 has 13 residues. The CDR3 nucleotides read TGTGCCAGCAACCGGGACAGAGATCAGCCCCAGCATTTT. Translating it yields CASNRDRDQPQHF.

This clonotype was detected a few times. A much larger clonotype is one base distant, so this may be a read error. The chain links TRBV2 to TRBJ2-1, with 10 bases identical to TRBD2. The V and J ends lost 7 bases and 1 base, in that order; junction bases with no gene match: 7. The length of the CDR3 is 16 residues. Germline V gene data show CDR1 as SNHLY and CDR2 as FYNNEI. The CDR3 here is CASNASGRGSYNEQFF. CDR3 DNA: TGTGCCAGCAACGCTAGCGGGAGAGGGTCCTACAATGAGCAGTTCTTC.

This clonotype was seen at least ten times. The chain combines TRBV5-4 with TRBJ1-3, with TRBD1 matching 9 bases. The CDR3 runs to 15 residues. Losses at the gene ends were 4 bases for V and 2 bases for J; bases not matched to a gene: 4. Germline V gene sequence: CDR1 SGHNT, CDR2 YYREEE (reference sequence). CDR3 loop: CASSPGQGTGNTIYF. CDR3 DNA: TGTGCCAGCAGCCCGGGACAGGGAACTGGAAACACCATATATTTT.

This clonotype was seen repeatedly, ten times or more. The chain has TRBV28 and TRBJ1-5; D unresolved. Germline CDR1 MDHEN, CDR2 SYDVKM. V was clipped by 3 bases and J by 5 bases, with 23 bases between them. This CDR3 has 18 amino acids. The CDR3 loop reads CASSFSFRYQPGHQPQHF. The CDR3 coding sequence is TGTGCCAGCAGTTTTTCATTTCGGTACCAACCTGGTCATCAGCCCCAGCATTTT. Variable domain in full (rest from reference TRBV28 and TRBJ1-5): DVKVTQSSRYLVKRTGEKVFLECVQDMDHENMFWYRQDPGLGLRLIYFSYDVKMKEKGDIPEGYSVSREKKERFSLILESASTNQTSMYLCASSFSFRYQPGHQPQHFGDGTRLSIL.

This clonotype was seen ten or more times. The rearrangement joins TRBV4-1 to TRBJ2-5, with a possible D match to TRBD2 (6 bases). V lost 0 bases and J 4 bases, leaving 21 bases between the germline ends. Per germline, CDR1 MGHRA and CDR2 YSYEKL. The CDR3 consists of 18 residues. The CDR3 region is CASSQEPAVSGVGETQYF. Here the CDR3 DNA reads TGCGCCAGCAGCCAAGAACCGGCGGTTTCGGGAGTGGGAGAGACCCAGTACTTC.

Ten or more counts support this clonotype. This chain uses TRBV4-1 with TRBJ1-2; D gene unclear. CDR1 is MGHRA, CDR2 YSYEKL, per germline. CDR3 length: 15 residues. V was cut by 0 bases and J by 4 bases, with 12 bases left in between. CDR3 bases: TGCGCCAGCAGCCAAGAATTCGGACTTCCCTATGGCTACACCTTC. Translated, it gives CASSQEFGLPYGYTF.

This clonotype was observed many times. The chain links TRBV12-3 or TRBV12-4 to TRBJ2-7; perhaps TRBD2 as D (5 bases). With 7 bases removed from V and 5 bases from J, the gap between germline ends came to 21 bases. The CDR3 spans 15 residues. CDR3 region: CASTDRTGMVDEQYF. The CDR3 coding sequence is TGTGCCAGCACCGACCGGACGGGAATGGTAGACGAGCAGTACTTC.

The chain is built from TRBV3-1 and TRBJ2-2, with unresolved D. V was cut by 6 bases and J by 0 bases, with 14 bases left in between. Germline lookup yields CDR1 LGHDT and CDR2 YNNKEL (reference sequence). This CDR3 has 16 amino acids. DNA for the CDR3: TGTGCCAGCAGTCGCCTCGACGGGCCGAACACCGGGGAGCTGTTTTTT. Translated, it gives CASSRLDGPNTGELFF.

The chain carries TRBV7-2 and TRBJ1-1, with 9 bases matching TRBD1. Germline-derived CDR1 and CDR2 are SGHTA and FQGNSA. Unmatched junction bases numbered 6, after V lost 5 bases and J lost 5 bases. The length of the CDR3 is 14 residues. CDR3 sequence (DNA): TGTGCCAGCAGCCATACAGGGGGCCGGACTGAAGCTTTCTTT. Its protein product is CASSHTGGRTEAFF.

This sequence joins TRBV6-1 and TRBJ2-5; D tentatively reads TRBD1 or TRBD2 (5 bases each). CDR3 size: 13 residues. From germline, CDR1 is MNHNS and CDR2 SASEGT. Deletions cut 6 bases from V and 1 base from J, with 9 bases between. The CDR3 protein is CASRDGAQETQYF. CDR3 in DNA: TGTGCCAGCAGGGACGGGGCCCAAGAGACCCAGTACTTC.

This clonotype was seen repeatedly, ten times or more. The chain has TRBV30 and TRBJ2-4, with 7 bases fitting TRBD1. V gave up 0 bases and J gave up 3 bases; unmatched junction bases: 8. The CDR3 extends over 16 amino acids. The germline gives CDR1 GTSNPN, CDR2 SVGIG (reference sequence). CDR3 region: CAWSVRQGLVKNIQYF. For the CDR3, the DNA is TGTGCCTGGAGTGTTCGACAGGGTTTAGTCAAAAACATTCAGTACTTC. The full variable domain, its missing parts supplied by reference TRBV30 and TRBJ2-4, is SQTIHQWPATLVQPVGSPLSLECTVEGTSNPNLYWYRQAAGRGLQLLFYSVGIGQISSEVPQNLSASRPQDRQFILSSKKLLLSDSGFYLCAWSVRQGLVKNIQYFGAGTRLSVL.

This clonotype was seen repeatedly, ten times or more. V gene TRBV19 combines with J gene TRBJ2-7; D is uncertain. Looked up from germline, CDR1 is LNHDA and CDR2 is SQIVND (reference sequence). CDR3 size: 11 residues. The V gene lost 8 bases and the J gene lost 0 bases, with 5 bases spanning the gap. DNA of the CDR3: TGTGCCAGTGCGGACTCCTACGAGCAGTACTTC. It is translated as CASADSYEQYF.

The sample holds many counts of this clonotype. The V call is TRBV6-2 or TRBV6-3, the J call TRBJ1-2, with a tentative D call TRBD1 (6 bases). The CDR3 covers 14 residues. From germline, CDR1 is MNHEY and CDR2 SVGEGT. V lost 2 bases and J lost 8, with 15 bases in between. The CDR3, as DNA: TGTGCCAGCAGTTACGTACCATCAGGGGCCGGCTACACCTTC. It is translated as CASSYVPSGAGYTF.

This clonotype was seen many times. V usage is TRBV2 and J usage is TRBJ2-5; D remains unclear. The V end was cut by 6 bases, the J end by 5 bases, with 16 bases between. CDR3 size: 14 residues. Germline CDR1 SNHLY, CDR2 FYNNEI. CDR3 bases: TGTGCCAGCAGCGCGGATTCAATAGGGGAGACCCAGTACTTC. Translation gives CASSADSIGETQYF.

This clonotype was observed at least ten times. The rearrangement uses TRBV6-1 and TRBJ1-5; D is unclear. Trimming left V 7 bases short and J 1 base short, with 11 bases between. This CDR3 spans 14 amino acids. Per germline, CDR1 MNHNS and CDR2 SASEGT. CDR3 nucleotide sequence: TGTGCCAGCACTAAATCCGGGAGCAATCAGCCCCAGCATTTT. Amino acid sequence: CASTKSGSNQPQHF.

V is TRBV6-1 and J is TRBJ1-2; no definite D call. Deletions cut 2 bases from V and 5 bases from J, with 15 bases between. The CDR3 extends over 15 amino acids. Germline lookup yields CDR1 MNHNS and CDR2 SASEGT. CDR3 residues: CASSEFPGAQYGYTF. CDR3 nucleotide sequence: TGTGCCAGCAGTGAATTTCCAGGAGCGCAGTATGGCTACACCTTC.

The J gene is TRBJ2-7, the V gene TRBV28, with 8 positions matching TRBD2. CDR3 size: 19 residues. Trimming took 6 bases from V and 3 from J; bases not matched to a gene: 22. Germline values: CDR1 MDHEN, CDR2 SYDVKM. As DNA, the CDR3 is TGTGCCAGCAGCCAAAGGCCGTTTTCGGGCGGGAGGCTATACTACGAGCAGTACTTC. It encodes CASSQRPFSGGRLYYEQYF.